These 21 T cell receptor beta chains came from one sample sequenced in a study of shared clonotypes between healthy human individuals. The table came from immunoSEQ multiplex PCR; TCRdb's copy has only in-frame clones and leaves some out. The sample includes approximately 1.4 million clones, about 98% seen only once; the top ten take about 0.45%. The source material was naive CD4+ T cells sorted from blood. Stated subset: CD45RA+ positively selected. All receptors derive from a man aged 30 to 45 in good health.

The chain joins TRBV7-9 to TRBJ2-3; 11 bases fit TRBD1. V trimming: 5 bases; J trimming: 2 bases; junction bases outside the gene matches: 6. Germline V gene lookup returns CDR1 SEHNR and CDR2 FQNEAQ (reference sequence). The CDR3 sequence is 16 residues long. Here the CDR3 reads CASSRRGQGATDTQYF. The DNA of the CDR3 is TGTGCCAGCAGCCGACGCGGACAGGGGGCCACAGATACGCAGTATTTT.

V and J are TRBV7-2 and TRBJ2-1; D gene uncertain. Trimming removed 1 base at V and 12 bases at J, with 10 bases between. The germline V gene has CDR1 SGHTA and CDR2 FQGNSA. This CDR3 spans 12 amino acids. As DNA, the CDR3 is TGTGCCAGCAGCTTAGGTCTCCCCACGCAGTTCTTC. As protein: CASSLGLPTQFF.

Comments on this clone: Distinct nucleotide sequences in the sample also encode this CDR3. This chain connects TRBV9 to TRBJ2-2; 7 bases align to TRBD2. Germline trimming cut 0 bases from V and 4 bases from J; bases unmatched to any gene: 3. CDR1 SGDLS and CDR2 YYNGEE come from the germline V gene. There are 15 residues in the CDR3. The CDR3 nucleotides read TGTGCCAGCAGCGTAGGCGGGAGAGGCACCGGGGAGCTGTTTTTT. It codes for CASSVGGRGTGELFF.

This chain uses TRBV2 with TRBJ1-4; maybe TRBD1 (5 bases). The V gene lost 6 bases and the J gene lost 10 bases, with 15 bases spanning the gap. The germline CDR1 and CDR2 sequences are SNHLY and FYNNEI. The CDR3 is made up of 13 amino acids. Written as DNA, the CDR3 is TGTGCCAGCAGCGTTACCGGGGACGGAAAACTGTTTTTT. As protein: CASSVTGDGKLFF. The entire variable domain, with the rest obtained from reference TRBV2 and TRBJ1-4, is as follows: EPEVTQTPSHQVTQMGQEVILRCVPISNHLYFYWYRQILGQKVEFLVSFYNNEISEKSEIFDDQFSVERPDGSNFTLKIRSTKLEDSAMYFCASSVTGDGKLFFGSGTQLSVL.

The chain uses TRBV5-1 and TRBJ2-1; 15 bases align to TRBD2. This CDR3 region has 16 residues. Trimming cost V 0 bases and J 9 bases; bases outside gene matches: 4. Germline assignment: CDR1 SGHRS and CDR2 YFSETQ. The CDR3 reads CASSLGGTSGRREQFF. In DNA form, the CDR3 reads TGCGCCAGCAGCTTGGGCGGGACTAGCGGGAGGCGTGAGCAGTTCTTC.

The chain carries TRBV5-6 and TRBJ2-1; 8 bases are a match to TRBD1. CDR3 size: 15 residues. The V gene's germline CDR1 is SGHDT and CDR2 YYEEEE. The J segment lost 8 bases and the V segment lost 0 bases, leaving 7 bases of the junction unmatched. The CDR3: CASSLARTGFYEQFF. The CDR3 DNA sequence: TGTGCCAGCAGCTTGGCCCGGACAGGGTTCTATGAGCAGTTCTTC.

This sequence joins TRBV27 and TRBJ1-2, with D possibly TRBD1 on 5 matching bases. Looked up from germline, CDR1 is MNHEY and CDR2 is SMNVEV (reference sequence). The CDR3 consists of 11 residues. V gave up 6 bases and J gave up 8 bases, with 10 bases separating them. Here the CDR3 reads CASRTGLGYTF. Here the CDR3 DNA reads TGTGCCAGCAGAACAGGTTTGGGCTACACCTTC.

This rearrangement joins TRBV30 to TRBJ2-3, with D possibly being TRBD2 (5 bases). Germline V lookup: CDR1 GTSNPN, CDR2 SVGIG (reference sequence). V dropped 0 bases and J dropped 0 bases, with 13 bases sitting between them. The CDR3 covers 16 residues. DNA of the CDR3: TGTGCCTGGAGTGTACGCGGGCGAGAGAGCACAGATACGCAGTATTTT. The encoded protein is CAWSVRGRESTDTQYF.

The rearrangement links TRBV9 to TRBJ2-3; D not resolved. Per the germline V gene, CDR1 is SGDLS and CDR2 is YYNGEE. Trimming took 0 bases from V and 10 from J, leaving 9 bases between them. This CDR3 has 12 amino acids. The CDR3 loop is CASSVGVQAQYF. CDR3 coding DNA: TGTGCCAGCAGCGTAGGGGTCCAGGCGCAGTATTTT.

V and J are TRBV6-1 and TRBJ2-5, with D perhaps TRBD2 (5 bases). The CDR3 runs to 15 residues. In germline, CDR1 is MNHNS, CDR2 SASEGT. Trimming pared 3 bases from V and 3 bases from J, leaving 14 bases between. The CDR3 bases are TGTGCCAGCAGTGAGCGGGCGCTGATGGAAGAGACCCAGTACTTC. As protein: CASSERALMEETQYF.

This chain connects TRBV2 to TRBJ2-6; no firm D call. CDR1 is SNHLY and CDR2 is FYNNEI in the germline V gene. The CDR3 loop spans 17 amino acids. Trimming pared 7 bases from V and 4 bases from J, leaving 20 bases between. The DNA of the CDR3 is TGTGCCAGCACCAGCTCGGACCTACGGGTGGGGGCCAACGTCCTGACTTTC. It codes for CASTSSDLRVGANVLTF.

The V call is TRBV18, the J call TRBJ2-1; 7 nucleotides line up with TRBD2. CDR1 KGHSH and CDR2 LQKENI come from the germline V gene. CDR3 size: 14 residues. The junction had 10 bases not matched to a gene; V was cut back by 8 bases and J by 6 bases. CDR3 in amino acids: CASRNGTNFNEQFF. CDR3 in DNA: TGTGCCAGCCGTAATGGGACTAATTTCAATGAGCAGTTCTTC. Full variable domain (outside the CDR3, taken from reference TRBV18 and TRBJ2-1): NAGVMQNPRHLVRRRGQEARLRCSPMKGHSHVYWYRQLPEEGLKFMVYLQKENIIDESGMPKERFSAEFPKEGPSILRIQQVVRGDSAAYFCASRNGTNFNEQFFGPGTRLTVL.

The rearrangement links TRBV27 to TRBJ2-2; D may match TRBD1 or TRBD2 (6 bases each). The ends were cut back, 5 bases at V and 1 base at J, with 11 bases in the middle. Germline V gives CDR1 MNHEY, CDR2 SMNVEV (reference sequence). CDR3 size: 15 residues. The CDR3 DNA sequence: TGTGCCAGCAGTCCGGGGGCGGTGAACACCGGGGAGCTGTTTTTT. Its translation is CASSPGAVNTGELFF.

This chain uses TRBV10-3 with TRBJ1-5; the D is unclear. The germline gives CDR1 ENHRY, CDR2 SYGVKD. The CDR3 runs 13 residues. V shed 4 bases and J shed 8 bases, with 12 bases lying between them. In nucleotides, the CDR3 is TGTGCCATCAGTGTAGGGTGGCAGGAGCCCCAGCATTTT. It encodes CAISVGWQEPQHF.

The chain combines TRBV15 with TRBJ1-5; 10 positions match TRBD1. The ends lost 5 bases at V and 5 bases at J; junction bases unmatched: 3. The CDR3 is 14 amino acids. Germline CDR1 is LNHNV and CDR2 is YYDKDF (reference sequence). CDR3 sequence (DNA): TGTGCCACCAGCGGAGGGACAGGGGATCAGCCCCAGCATTTT. Amino acid sequence: CATSGGTGDQPQHF.

This chain uses TRBV7-9 with TRBJ1-2; unclear D gene. Per germline, CDR1 SEHNR and CDR2 FQNEAQ (reference sequence). The germline V and J ends were trimmed by 2 bases and 3 bases, with 16 bases remaining between them. The CDR3 consists of 16 residues. The CDR3 DNA reads TGTGCCAGCAGCTTAATGATGGGCCGCGCTGACTATGGCTACACCTTC. Translated, it gives CASSLMMGRADYGYTF.

The chain links TRBV18 to TRBJ2-5; TRBD1 aligns across 11 bases. From germline, CDR1 is KGHSH and CDR2 LQKENI. J was trimmed by 4 bases and V by 4 bases; bases with no gene match: 5. The CDR3 sequence is 15 residues long. This CDR3 reads CASSLGTGGSETQYF. CDR3 in DNA: TGTGCCAGCTCACTTGGGACAGGGGGTTCAGAGACCCAGTACTTC. Supplemented by reference TRBV18 and TRBJ2-5, the full variable domain reads NAGVMQNPRHLVRRRGQEARLRCSPMKGHSHVYWYRQLPEEGLKFMVYLQKENIIDESGMPKERFSAEFPKEGPSILRIQQVVRGDSAAYFCASSLGTGGSETQYFGPGTRLLVL.

DNA for the CDR3: TGTGCCAGCAGTGAATACCAGGGGCGAGGCTACACCTTC. It codes for CASSEYQGRGYTF. The V gene is TRBV6-1, the J gene TRBJ1-2; maybe TRBD1 (6 bases). Trimming shortened V by 2 bases and J by 8 bases, and 12 bases separated the two germline ends. Per the germline V gene, CDR1 is MNHNS and CDR2 is SASEGT. The CDR3 sequence is 13 residues long.

Points on this clone: This sample also contains other DNA sequences that code for the same CDR3. CDR3 sequence reads: CASSLNYEQYF. CDR3 coding DNA: TGTGCCAGCAGCTTAAATTACGAGCAGTACTTC. The gene calls are TRBV11-2 and TRBJ2-7; D not certain. From germline, CDR1 is SGHAT and CDR2 FQNNGV. V was shortened by 2 bases and J by 4 bases, with 3 bases between the two germline ends. The CDR3 runs to 11 residues.

The chain carries TRBV29-1 and TRBJ2-1; 7 nucleotides match TRBD2. CDR1 and CDR2 from the germline V gene are SQVTM and ANQGSEA. V was clipped by 5 bases and J by 4 bases; unmatched bases: 8. This CDR3 is built from 14 residues. CDR3 bases: TGCAGCGTTAGCACTAGCGCCATATACAATGAGCAGTTCTTC. It codes for CSVSTSAIYNEQFF.

V is TRBV5-5 and J is TRBJ1-4; D not certain. CDR3 length: 14 amino acids. The V and J ends lost 5 bases and 0 bases respectively, with 8 bases between them. Per the germline V gene, CDR1 is SGHKS and CDR2 is YYEKEE (reference sequence). The CDR3, as DNA: TGTGCCAGCAGAGAAACAACAACTAATGAAAAACTGTTTTTT. Its translation: CASRETTTNEKLFF.